Presented here are 5 T cell receptor beta chains from one specimen sequenced in a study of CD8+CD57+ T cells in acquired aplastic anemia. The TCR beta profiling, which covered VDJ combination and CDR3 sequence, was carried out using genomic DNA as the template. MiXCR, applied by TCRdb to the reads, yields one record per CDR3 protein. The sample has around 500,000 distinct CDR3 sequences, under 40% seen once. Selection for sequencing was limited to patients who had shown CD8+CD57+ cell expansion by flow cytometry. Material: sorted CD4+, CD8+, or CD8+CD57+ T cells (not recorded which) from PBMCs. The receptors were sampled from a human donor with aplastic anemia.

This chain connects TRBV13 to TRBJ2-7; no firm D call. The length of the CDR3 is 15 residues. V was pared by 0 bases and J by 4 bases, with 13 bases between. The germline V gene encodes CDR1 PRHDT and CDR2 FYEKMQ (reference sequence). CDR3 DNA: TGTGCCAGCAGCTTAGGGACGGCGCCTACTTACGAGCAGTACTTC. Translating gives CASSLGTAPTYEQYF.

This chain uses TRBV2 with TRBJ2-3; TRBD1 might be the D (6 bases). CDR1 and CDR2 from the germline V gene are SNHLY and FYNNEI. This CDR3 contains 15 residues. Trimming pared 3 bases from V and 4 bases from J, leaving 14 bases between. The CDR3 is CASSEWVGAADTQYF. The CDR3 DNA follows: TGTGCCAGCAGTGAGTGGGTGGGGGCTGCAGATACGCAGTATTTT.

This clonotype has a count of ten or more. The chain carries TRBV2 and TRBJ1-1; perhaps TRBD1 as D (6 bases). Looked up from germline, CDR1 is SNHLY and CDR2 is FYNNEI. V was trimmed by 3 bases and J by 1 base, leaving 12 bases between them. This CDR3 contains 15 residues. CDR3 protein: CASSDRGGQNTEAFF. The CDR3, as DNA: TGTGCCAGCAGTGATCGAGGGGGACAGAACACTGAAGCTTTCTTT. Variable domain in full (rest from reference TRBV2 and TRBJ1-1): EPEVTQTPSHQVTQMGQEVILRCVPISNHLYFYWYRQILGQKVEFLVSFYNNEISEKSEIFDDQFSVERPDGSNFTLKIRSTKLEDSAMYFCASSDRGGQNTEAFFGQGTRLTVV.

This clonotype was counted ten times or more. This chain uses TRBV7-2 with TRBJ1-2; weak D call: TRBD1 (5 bases). Germline V CDR1 and CDR2: SGHTA, FQGNSA. Trimming left V 4 bases short and J 4 bases short, with 19 bases between. The CDR3 extends over 16 amino acids. This chain's CDR3 is CASSSGGGRAGYGYTF. The CDR3 DNA reads TGTGCCAGCAGCTCTGGAGGAGGCAGGGCGGGCTATGGCTACACCTTC.

This clonotype has only a few counts. The rearrangement uses TRBV6-1 and TRBJ1-6, with D perhaps TRBD1 (6 bases). The CDR3 is made up of 16 amino acids. The V end was cut by 6 bases, the J end by 4 bases, with 16 bases between. Germline-derived CDR1 and CDR2 are MNHNS and SASEGT. The DNA of the CDR3 is TGTGCCAGCAGGCTGGGGGGGGGGCAGTATAATTCACCCCTCCACTTT. Translating gives CASRLGGGQYNSPLHF.